This paragraph covers one TCR beta chain sequence. This clone appeared many times. No cognate antigen has been identified for it. No much larger clone exists at a distance of one base, and base qualities are not known. These data originate in a study of metastatic and nonmetastatic thyroid tumors (dated by TCRdb to about 2020). Study-wide context: Repertoires from peripheral blood and from tumor or nodule tissue samples of malignant and benign thyroid patients were compared. The investigation overall reported the following: In both blood and tumor samples, malignant tumors were reported to have significantly higher TCR beta diversity than benign nodules.

The library was generated by PCR. The sequencer listed for this sample is Illumina HiSeq 4000. High-throughput sequencing was used to profile the TCR beta-chain CDR3 region of each patient. In the authors' own workflow: A classifier to discriminate distant-metastatic papillary thyroid cancer patients was built from CDR3 differences across clinicopathological groups. To measure repertoire diversity the researchers used the Shannon index, while the Morisita-Horn index served to gauge how similar the tumor and blood repertoires were. TCRdb ran its own pipeline on the public reads, namely fastp trimming at Q25 and MiXCR clone calling, and kept in-frame beta chains. TCRdb's processing, not the authors' own work, is the source of the V and J calls. The table for this sample lists 49,000 or so clones; about 25% of them were counted only once. More than 3% of the sample is held by the ten biggest clonotypes.

From the cysteine up to the phenylalanine, the CDR3 has a length of 16 residues. The sequence is cut down to CDR3 DNA, 48 bases in frame from base 1. The germline V gene (reference sequence) yields SGHKS for CDR1 and YYEKEE for CDR2. Unmatched junction bases come to 5, with V trimmed by 2 bases and J by 0 bases. Before undergoing thyroid surgery, none of the patients had been given any kind of treatment. Patient clinical samples collected from the early 2010s to the late 2010s were retrospectively analysed using T-cell receptor beta sequencing. This receptor was obtained from a male donor with papillary thyroid cancer or a benign thyroid nodule (not recorded which). Some clones in this sample may be carry-over from other donors' samples. Sequenced: blood. Rearrangement joined TRBV5-5 to TRBJ1-2, with 9 bases matching TRBD1. In nucleotide form, the sequence is TGTGCCAGCAGCTTCCGGGACAGGGTCTCTAACTATGGCTACACCTTC. It codes for CASSFRDRVSNYGYTF.